Listed below are T cell receptor beta chains from one sample, sequenced in a study of early T cells in non-severe SARS-CoV-2 infection. TCRdb reprocessed the 5' RACE reads with MiXCR, giving one entry per CDR3 protein. Seen here are 52,000 or so distinct CDR3 sequences, under 7.5% observed once, and the top ten hold 4.5% to 6%. Sample: whole blood, taken at baseline. These receptors came from an adult who was a healthcare worker with PCR-confirmed SARS-CoV-2 infection or an uninfected control (not recorded which). Each CDR3 is given with its conserved first and last residue. The D gene is left open where the match is weak. Clone sizes are given selectively: once, few, many, or a class where the clone is expanded.

d_gene	v_gene	abundance	j_gene	CDR3aa	CDR3nt
-	TRBV4-2	few	TRBJ1-1	CASSQEPRAEAFF	TGTGCCAGCAGCCAAGAACCCCGAGCTGAAGCTTTCTTT
-	TRBV7-2	few	TRBJ2-1	CASSSRDGDNEQFF	TGTGCCAGCAGCTCTCGGGACGGAGACAATGAGCAGTTCTTC
-	TRBV12-3/TRBV12-4	few	TRBJ1-5	CASSDPASGSTKNQPQHF	TGTGCCAGCAGTGACCCAGCCTCAGGCAGCACGAAAAATCAGCCCCAGCATTTT
-	TRBV12-3/TRBV12-4	-	TRBJ2-3	CASSPVPTGTDTQYF	TGTGCCAGCAGCCCCGTACCGACCGGCACAGATACGCAGTATTTT
-	TRBV4-2	-	TRBJ2-7	CASSPRGRGAYEQYF	TGTGCCAGCAGCCCGCGGGGGAGGGGGGCCTACGAGCAGTACTTC
-	TRBV30	few	TRBJ2-3	CAWSLFPGSTDTQYF	TGTGCCTGGAGTTTATTCCCAGGAAGCACAGATACGCAGTATTTT
-	TRBV27	few	TRBJ2-4	CASSSRNIQYF	TGTGCCAGCAGTTCTAGAAACATTCAGTACTTC
-	TRBV21-1	many	TRBJ1-5	CASSKEFGPPSNQPQHF	TGTGCCAGCAGCAAAGAGTTTGGGCCGCCCAGCAATCAGCCCCAGCATTTT
TRBD2	TRBV4-2	many	TRBJ2-7	CASSGGGAAEQYF	TGTGCCAGCAGCGGCGGGGGGGCCGCCGAGCAGTACTTC
-	TRBV4-2	many	TRBJ1-5	CASSQEISAHYSNQPQHF	TGTGCCAGCAGCCAAGAGATAAGTGCCCATTATAGCAATCAGCCCCAGCATTTT
-	TRBV11-2	many	TRBJ2-5	CASSLGQRGTQETQYF	TGTGCCAGCAGCCTTGGACAGCGAGGGACTCAAGAGACCCAGTACTTC
-	TRBV4-3	-	TRBJ1-2	CASSQDFTSEHHTF	TGCGCCAGCAGCCAAGATTTTACCTCCGAGCATCACACCTTC
-	TRBV7-2	-	TRBJ2-5	CASSPRIGPQETQYF	TGTGCCAGCAGCCCTAGGATAGGGCCTCAAGAGACCCAGTACTTC
TRBD1	TRBV6-6	many	TRBJ1-2	CASSLQGGIYGYTF	TGTGCCAGCAGCCTACAGGGGGGAATCTATGGCTACACCTTC
-	TRBV12-3/TRBV12-4	-	TRBJ1-2	CASSLQGTNYGYTF	TGTGCCAGCAGTTTACAAGGGACCAACTATGGCTACACCTTC
-	TRBV5-1	few	TRBJ1-1	CANSLLRGGTRAFF	TGCGCCAACAGCTTGCTCAGGGGAGGCACTAGGGCTTTCTTT